This record concerns one T cell receptor beta chain sequence. Germline CDR1 MGHRA, CDR2 YSYEKL. This CDR3 has 16 amino acids. With V trimmed by 5 bases and J by 6 bases, 13 bases remained unmatched. These data are taken from a study of blood T cell repertoires in COVID-19. Study-wide context: Both acute and convalescent COVID-19 samples were obtained from the United States, Italy and Spain.

Using immunoSEQ multiplex PCR, the repertoire was profiled, and TCRdb retains in-frame clones only, with some absent. The data hold fewer than 400,000 clones, with under 90% observed a single time. This chain uses TRBV4-1 with TRBJ2-1, with 7 nucleotides matching TRBD2. The sequenced material came from PBMCs or T cells enriched from blood (not recorded which). The source is a woman under 40 who had recovered from COVID-19. The CDR3: CASSSPGTIRSNEQFF. The CDR3 nucleotides are TGCGCCAGCAGCTCACCCGGGACTATCAGATCCAATGAGCAGTTCTTC.